This T cell receptor (beta chain) was obtained from a study of cytomegalovirus exposure and HLA in healthy donors. Study-wide results and caveats: In vitro data verified three CMV-associated chains as specific for CMV antigens. Sequencing depth across donors, presence/absence analyses assumed, was roughly uniform.

This CDR3 region has 15 residues. Looked up from germline, CDR1 is SNHLY and CDR2 is FYNNEI. V dropped 5 bases and J dropped 4 bases, with 12 bases sitting between them. The PCR had 60 Vbeta and 13 Jbeta primers. In the source study's methods: An analysis performed later counted around 80 million unique TCR beta chains (approximately 10 million of them shared). Here immunoSEQ multiplex PCR was the method, and the copy in TCRdb shows in-frame clones only, minus some. V and J calls and clone size are copied from that table; D and trimming were computed from the DNA. The sample has some 90,000 clones; about four fifths are singletons. About this clone itself: Its antigen is still unknown.

Sequenced: PBMCs. This sequence originates from a woman in her 70s in good health and CMV-seropositive. The chain uses TRBV2 and TRBJ2-6; the D gene is possibly TRBD1 (6 bases). CDR3 sequence: CASSIRGDGANVLTF. CDR3 DNA sequence: TGTGCCAGCAGTATCAGGGGTGACGGGGCCAACGTCCTGACTTTC.